A selection of T cell receptor beta chains follows, all from one sample in a study of T cells in Graves' hyperthyroidism and ophthalmopathy. TCRdb re-called the multiplex PCR reads with MiXCR, one entry per CDR3 protein. This table holds 450,000 to 700,000 distinct CDR3 sequences, roughly 46% found once. The sequencing input was peripheral blood or thyroid tissue (not recorded which). The receptor set was obtained from a woman younger than 35 with Graves' hyperthyroidism. Each CDR3 is given with its conserved first and last residue. The D gene is left open where the match is weak. Some rows mark clone size as missing; the rest say once, few, many or name a class of expanded clone.

J gene	D gene	V gene	clone size	CDR3 protein	CDR3 DNA
TRBJ2-7	TRBD2	TRBV11-3	many	CASSFLAEKYEQYF	TGTGCCAGCAGCTTCCTAGCGGAAAAATACGAGCAGTACTTC
TRBJ1-4	TRBD1	TRBV12-3/TRBV12-4	NA	CASSTTGGVGKLFF	TGTGCCAGCAGCACAACAGGGGGCGTTGGAAAACTGTTTTTT
TRBJ2-7	TRBD2	TRBV9	NA	CASSGGLTNSHEQYF	TGTGCCAGCAGCGGGGGACTAACGAACAGCCACGAGCAGTACTTC
TRBJ1-1	NA	TRBV4-2	many	CASSRDPRDTEAFF	TGTGCCAGCAGCCGGGACCCCAGGGACACTGAAGCTTTCTTT
TRBJ1-5	NA	TRBV7-6	few	CASSPGGASNQPQHF	TGTGCCAGCAGCCCTGGAGGGGCTAGCAATCAGCCCCAGCATTTT
TRBJ2-3	NA	TRBV20-1	NA	CSAPRERVADTQYF	TGCAGTGCTCCGCGGGAAAGGGTGGCAGATACGCAGTATTTT
TRBJ2-2	NA	TRBV10-3	many	CAISGSSTGELFF	TGTGCCATCAGTGGATCTAGCACCGGGGAGCTGTTTTTT
TRBJ1-1	NA	TRBV12-3/TRBV12-4	many	CASSHHRGTEAFF	TGTGCCAGCTCCCACCATCGGGGGACTGAAGCTTTCTTT
TRBJ1-1	TRBD1	TRBV7-9	NA	CASSTDRVGTEAFF	TGCGCCAGCAGCACCGACAGGGTTGGCACTGAAGCTTTCTTT
TRBJ1-5	TRBD1	TRBV7-9	few	CASSLAHPGQGSHQPQHF	TGTGCCAGCAGCTTAGCACACCCGGGACAGGGGTCCCATCAGCCCCAGCATTTT
TRBJ2-5	NA	TRBV7-6	NA	CASSLWGVWTEAQETQYF	TGTGCCAGCAGCTTATGGGGCGTGTGGACTGAGGCTCAAGAGACCCAGTACTTC
TRBJ1-5	TRBD1	TRBV20-1	NA	CSARTGGNQPQHF	TGCAGTGCCAGGACAGGGGGAAATCAGCCCCAGCATTTT
TRBJ1-1	NA	TRBV3-1	NA	CASSQEGQLNTEAFF	TGTGCCAGCAGCCAAGAGGGACAATTGAACACTGAAGCTTTCTTT
TRBJ1-5	NA	TRBV9	NA	CASSPLGTSNQPQHF	TGTGCCAGCAGCCCCCTGGGAACTAGCAATCAGCCCCAGCATTTT
TRBJ1-2	TRBD1	TRBV6-6	many	CASSYPGQNYGYTF	TGTGCCAGCAGTTACCCGGGACAGAACTATGGCTACACCTTC
TRBJ1-1	NA	TRBV7-6	many	CASSLNSQADTEAFF	TGTGCCAGCAGCTTAAACAGCCAAGCGGACACTGAAGCTTTCTTT
TRBJ2-6	TRBD1	TRBV5-1	once	CASSTGAGANVLTF	TGCGCCAGCTCCACAGGGGCTGGGGCCAACGTCCTGACTTTC
TRBJ2-3	TRBD2	TRBV20-1	NA	CSAAGLAERTDTQYF	TGCAGTGCTGCGGGACTAGCGGAACGCACAGATACGCAGTATTTT
TRBJ2-3	NA	TRBV5-1	once	CASSFPGAQADTQYF	TGCGCCAGCAGCTTCCCGGGAGCCCAAGCGGATACGCAGTATTTT
TRBJ2-7	TRBD2	TRBV25-1	many	CASSDTSGSYEQYF	TGTGCCAGCAGTGACACTAGCGGGAGTTACGAGCAGTACTTC
TRBJ2-7	TRBD2	TRBV3-1	few	CASSQVGLAGKMDEQYF	TGTGCCAGCAGCCAAGTGGGACTAGCGGGAAAAATGGACGAGCAGTACTTC
TRBJ1-2	TRBD1	TRBV7-2	NA	CASNSGTGDGYTF	TGTGCCAGCAACTCCGGGACAGGGGATGGCTACACCTTC
TRBJ1-1	NA	TRBV3-1	many	CASSRTASKRTEAFF	TGTGCCAGCAGCCGGACAGCTTCTAAGCGGACTGAAGCTTTCTTT